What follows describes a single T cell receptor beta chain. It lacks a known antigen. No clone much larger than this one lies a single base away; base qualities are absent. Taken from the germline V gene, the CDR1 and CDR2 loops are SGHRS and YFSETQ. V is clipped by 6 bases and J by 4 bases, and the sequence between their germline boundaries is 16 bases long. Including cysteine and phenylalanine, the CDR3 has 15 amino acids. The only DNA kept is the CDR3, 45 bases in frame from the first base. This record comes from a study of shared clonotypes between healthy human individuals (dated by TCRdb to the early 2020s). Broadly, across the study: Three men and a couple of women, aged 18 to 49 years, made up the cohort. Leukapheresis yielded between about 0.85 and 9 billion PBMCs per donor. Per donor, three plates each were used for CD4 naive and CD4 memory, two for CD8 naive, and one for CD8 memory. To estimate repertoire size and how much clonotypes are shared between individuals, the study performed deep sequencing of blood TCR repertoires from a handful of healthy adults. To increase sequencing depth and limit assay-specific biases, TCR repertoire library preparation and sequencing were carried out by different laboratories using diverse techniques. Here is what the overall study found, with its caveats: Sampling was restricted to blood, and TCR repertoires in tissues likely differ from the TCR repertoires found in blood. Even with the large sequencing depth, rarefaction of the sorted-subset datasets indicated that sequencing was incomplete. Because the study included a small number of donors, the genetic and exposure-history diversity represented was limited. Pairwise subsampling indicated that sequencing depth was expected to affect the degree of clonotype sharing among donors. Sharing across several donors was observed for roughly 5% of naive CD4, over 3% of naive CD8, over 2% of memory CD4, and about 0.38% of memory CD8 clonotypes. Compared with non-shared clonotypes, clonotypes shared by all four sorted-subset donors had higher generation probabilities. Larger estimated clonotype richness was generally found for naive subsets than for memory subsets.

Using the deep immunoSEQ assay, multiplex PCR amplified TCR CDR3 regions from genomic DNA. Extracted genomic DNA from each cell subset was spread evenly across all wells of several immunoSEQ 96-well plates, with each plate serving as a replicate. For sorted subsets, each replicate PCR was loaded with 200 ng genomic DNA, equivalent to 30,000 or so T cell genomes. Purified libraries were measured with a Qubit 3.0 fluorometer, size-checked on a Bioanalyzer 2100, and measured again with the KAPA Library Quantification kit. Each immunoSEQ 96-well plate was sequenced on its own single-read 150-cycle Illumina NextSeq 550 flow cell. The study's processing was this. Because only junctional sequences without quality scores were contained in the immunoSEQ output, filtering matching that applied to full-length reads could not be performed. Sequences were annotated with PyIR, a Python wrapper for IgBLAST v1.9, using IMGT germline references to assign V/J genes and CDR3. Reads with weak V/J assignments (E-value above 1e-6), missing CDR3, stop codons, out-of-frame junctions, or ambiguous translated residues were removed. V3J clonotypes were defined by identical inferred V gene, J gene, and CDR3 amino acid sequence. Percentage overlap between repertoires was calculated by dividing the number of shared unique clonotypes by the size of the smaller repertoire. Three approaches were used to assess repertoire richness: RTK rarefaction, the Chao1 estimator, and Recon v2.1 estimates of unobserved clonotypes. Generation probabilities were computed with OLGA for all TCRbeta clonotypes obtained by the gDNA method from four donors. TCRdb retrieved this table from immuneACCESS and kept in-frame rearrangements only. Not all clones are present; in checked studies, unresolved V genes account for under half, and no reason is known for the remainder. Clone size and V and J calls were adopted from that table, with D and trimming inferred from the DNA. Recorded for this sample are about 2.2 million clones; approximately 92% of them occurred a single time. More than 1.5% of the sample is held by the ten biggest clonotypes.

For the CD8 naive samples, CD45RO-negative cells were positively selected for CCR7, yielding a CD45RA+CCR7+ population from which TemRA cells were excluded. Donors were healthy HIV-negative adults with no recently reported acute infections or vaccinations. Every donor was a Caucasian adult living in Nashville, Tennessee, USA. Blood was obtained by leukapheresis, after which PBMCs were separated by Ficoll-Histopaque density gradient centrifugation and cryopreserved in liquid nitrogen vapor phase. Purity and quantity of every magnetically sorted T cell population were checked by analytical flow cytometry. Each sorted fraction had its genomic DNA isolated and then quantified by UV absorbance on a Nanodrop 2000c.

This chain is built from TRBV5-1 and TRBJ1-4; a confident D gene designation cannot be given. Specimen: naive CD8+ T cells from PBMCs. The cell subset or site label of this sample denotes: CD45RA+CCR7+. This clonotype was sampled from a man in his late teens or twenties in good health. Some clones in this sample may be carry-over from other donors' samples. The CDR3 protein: CASNLGRLGNEKLFF. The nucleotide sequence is TGCGCCAGCAACCTAGGTCGTTTGGGTAATGAAAAACTGTTTTTT.